This T cell receptor beta chain was sequenced in a study of cytomegalovirus exposure and HLA in healthy donors. Study observations and caveats: Cytomegalovirus association was assigned to 150 to 200 TCR beta chains. Most subjects had HLA-A and HLA-B alleles reportedly predicted accurately by TCR beta sequences. In a later analysis, HLA-associated TCR beta chains were more clonally expanded than equally common others.

To note about this clone: Antigen: not known.

The V and J ends lost 4 bases and 5 bases respectively, with 14 bases between them. Germline V gene lookup returns CDR1 SGHTA and CDR2 FQGNSA. The CDR3 is made up of 14 amino acids. Researchers ran the PCR with 60 Vbeta and 13 Jbeta primers. Authors' processing steps: Unique TCR beta chains totaled some 80 million in a later count, with around 11 million of them shared. The protocol was immunoSEQ multiplex PCR, while the TCRdb copy is restricted to in-frame clones and leaves out a portion. D and trimming come from the DNA, and the V and J calls and clone size come from that table. This table has just over 200,000 clones, roughly 80% appearing once.

V gene TRBV7-2 combines with J gene TRBJ1-2; D is unresolved. This sequence was found in a middle-aged woman in good health and CMV-seronegative. The sequencing sample was made of PBMCs. As DNA, the CDR3 is TGTGCCAGCAGCTCGACCCTAGACCTATATGGCTACACCTTC. Translated, it gives CASSSTLDLYGYTF.